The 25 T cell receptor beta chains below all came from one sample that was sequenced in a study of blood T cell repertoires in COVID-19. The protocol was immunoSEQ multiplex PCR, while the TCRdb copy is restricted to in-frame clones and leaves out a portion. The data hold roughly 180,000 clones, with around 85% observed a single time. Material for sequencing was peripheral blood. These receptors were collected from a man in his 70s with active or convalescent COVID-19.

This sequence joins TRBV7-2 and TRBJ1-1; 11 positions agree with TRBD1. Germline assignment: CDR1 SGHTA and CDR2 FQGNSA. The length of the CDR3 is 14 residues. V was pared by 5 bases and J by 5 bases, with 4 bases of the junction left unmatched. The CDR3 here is CASSHRDRGTEAFF. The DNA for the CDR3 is TGTGCCAGCAGCCACCGGGACAGGGGGACTGAAGCTTTCTTT.

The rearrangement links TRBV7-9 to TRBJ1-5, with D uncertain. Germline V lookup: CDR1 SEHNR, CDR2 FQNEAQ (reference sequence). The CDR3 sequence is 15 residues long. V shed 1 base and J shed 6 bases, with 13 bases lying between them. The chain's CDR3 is CASSLDGGLGQPQHF. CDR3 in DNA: TGTGCCAGCAGCTTAGACGGCGGGCTGGGTCAGCCCCAGCATTTT. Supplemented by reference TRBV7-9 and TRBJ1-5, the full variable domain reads DTGVSQNPRHKITKRGQNVTFRCDPISEHNRLYWYRQTLGQGPEFLTYFQNEAQLEKSRLLSDRFSAERPKGSFSTLEIQRTEQGDSAMYLCASSLDGGLGQPQHFGDGTRLSIL.

CDR3 bases: TGTGCCAGCAGTTCCCCCCACACATCCTACGAGCAGTACTTC. It yields the protein CASSSPHTSYEQYF. The chain joins TRBV28 to TRBJ2-7; D unclear. With 4 bases removed from V and 1 base from J, the gap between germline ends came to 11 bases. Germline V gene sequence: CDR1 MDHEN, CDR2 SYDVKM. This CDR3 comprises 14 residues. The whole variable domain, filled in from reference TRBV28 and TRBJ2-7, reads DVKVTQSSRYLVKRTGEKVFLECVQDMDHENMFWYRQDPGLGLRLIYFSYDVKMKEKGDIPEGYSVSREKKERFSLILESASTNQTSMYLCASSSPHTSYEQYFGPGTRLTVT.

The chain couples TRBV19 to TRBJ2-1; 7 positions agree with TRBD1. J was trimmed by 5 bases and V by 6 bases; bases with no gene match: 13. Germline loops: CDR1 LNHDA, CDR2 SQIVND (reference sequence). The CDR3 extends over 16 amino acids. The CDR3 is CASSRRLGQVNNEQFF. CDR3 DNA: TGTGCCAGTAGCAGACGCCTCGGACAGGTCAACAATGAGCAGTTCTTC. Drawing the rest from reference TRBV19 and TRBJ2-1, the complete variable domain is DGGITQSPKYLFRKEGQNVTLSCEQNLNHDAMYWYRQDPGQGLRLIYYSQIVNDFQKGDIAEGYSVSREKKESFPLTVTSAQKNPTAFYLCASSRRLGQVNNEQFFGPGTRLTVL.

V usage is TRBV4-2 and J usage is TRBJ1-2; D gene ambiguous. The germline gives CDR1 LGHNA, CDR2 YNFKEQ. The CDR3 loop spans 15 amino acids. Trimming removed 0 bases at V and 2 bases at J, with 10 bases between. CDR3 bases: TGTGCCAGCAGCCAAGAGTCGTCACAGAACTATGGCTACACCTTC. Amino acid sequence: CASSQESSQNYGYTF.

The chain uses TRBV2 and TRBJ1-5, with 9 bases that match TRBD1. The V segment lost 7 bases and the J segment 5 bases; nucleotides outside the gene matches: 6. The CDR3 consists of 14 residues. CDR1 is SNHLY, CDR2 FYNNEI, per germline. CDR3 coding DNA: TGTGCCAGCACCTCCGGGACAGGGTATCAGCCCCAGCATTTT. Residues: CASTSGTGYQPQHF. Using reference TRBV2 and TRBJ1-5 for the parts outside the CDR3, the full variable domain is EPEVTQTPSHQVTQMGQEVILRCVPISNHLYFYWYRQILGQKVEFLVSFYNNEISEKSEIFDDQFSVERPDGSNFTLKIRSTKLEDSAMYFCASTSGTGYQPQHFGDGTRLSIL.

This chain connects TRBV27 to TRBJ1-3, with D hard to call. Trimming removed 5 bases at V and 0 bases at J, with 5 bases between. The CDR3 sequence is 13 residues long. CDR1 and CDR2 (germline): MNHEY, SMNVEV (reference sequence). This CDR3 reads CASSPVSGNTIYF. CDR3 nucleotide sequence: TGTGCCAGCAGTCCTGTCTCTGGAAACACCATATATTTT.

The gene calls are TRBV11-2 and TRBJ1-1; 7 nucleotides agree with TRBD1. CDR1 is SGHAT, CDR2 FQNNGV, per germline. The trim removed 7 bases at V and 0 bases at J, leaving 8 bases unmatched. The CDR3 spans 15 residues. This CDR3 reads CASTRGAVMNTEAFF. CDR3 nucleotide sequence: TGTGCCAGCACCAGGGGGGCGGTTATGAACACTGAAGCTTTCTTT.

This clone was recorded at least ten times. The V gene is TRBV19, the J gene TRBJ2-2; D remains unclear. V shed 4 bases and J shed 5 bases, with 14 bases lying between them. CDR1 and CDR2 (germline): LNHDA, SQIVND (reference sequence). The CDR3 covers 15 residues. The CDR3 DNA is TGTGCCAGTAGTACCTCATCAACCGGGACCGGGGAGCTGTTTTTT. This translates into CASSTSSTGTGELFF.

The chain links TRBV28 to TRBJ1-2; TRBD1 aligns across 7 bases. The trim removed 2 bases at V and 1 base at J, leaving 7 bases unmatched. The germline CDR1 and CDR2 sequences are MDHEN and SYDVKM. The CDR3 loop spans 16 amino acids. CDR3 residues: CASSLPGTALNYGYTF. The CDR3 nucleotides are TGTGCCAGCAGTTTACCCGGGACAGCTCTTAACTATGGCTACACCTTC.

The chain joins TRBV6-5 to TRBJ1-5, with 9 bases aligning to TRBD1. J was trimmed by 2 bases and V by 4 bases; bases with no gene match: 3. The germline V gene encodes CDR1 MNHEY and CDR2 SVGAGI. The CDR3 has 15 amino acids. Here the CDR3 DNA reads TGTGCCAGCAGTTCGGGACAGGGCGGCAATCAGCCCCAGCATTTT. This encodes CASSSGQGGNQPQHF.

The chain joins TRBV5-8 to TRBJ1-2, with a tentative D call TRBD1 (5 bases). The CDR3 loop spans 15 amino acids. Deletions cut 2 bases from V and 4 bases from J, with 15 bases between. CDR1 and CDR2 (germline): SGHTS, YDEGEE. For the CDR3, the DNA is TGTGCCAGCAGCTTCGGGGGTGGGGATGGCTATGGCTACACCTTC. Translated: CASSFGGGDGYGYTF.

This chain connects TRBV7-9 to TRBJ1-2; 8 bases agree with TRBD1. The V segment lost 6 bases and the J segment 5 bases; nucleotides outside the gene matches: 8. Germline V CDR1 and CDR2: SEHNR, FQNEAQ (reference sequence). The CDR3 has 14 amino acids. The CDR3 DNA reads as TGTGCCAGCAGGAATCAGGGGGCGCGGTATGGCTACACCTTC. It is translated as CASRNQGARYGYTF.

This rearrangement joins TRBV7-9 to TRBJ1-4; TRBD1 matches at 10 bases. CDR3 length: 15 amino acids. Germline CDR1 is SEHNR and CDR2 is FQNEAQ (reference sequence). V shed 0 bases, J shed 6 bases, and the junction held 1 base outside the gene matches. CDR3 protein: CASSLAGTGDEKLFF. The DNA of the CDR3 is TGTGCCAGCAGCTTAGCCGGGACAGGGGATGAAAAACTGTTTTTT.

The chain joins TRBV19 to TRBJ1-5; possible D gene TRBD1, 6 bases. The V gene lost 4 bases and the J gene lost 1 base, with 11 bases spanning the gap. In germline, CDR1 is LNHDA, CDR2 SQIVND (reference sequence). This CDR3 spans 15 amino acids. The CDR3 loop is CASSKTGRSNQPQHF. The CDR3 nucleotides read TGTGCCAGTAGTAAAACAGGGAGAAGCAATCAGCCCCAGCATTTT.

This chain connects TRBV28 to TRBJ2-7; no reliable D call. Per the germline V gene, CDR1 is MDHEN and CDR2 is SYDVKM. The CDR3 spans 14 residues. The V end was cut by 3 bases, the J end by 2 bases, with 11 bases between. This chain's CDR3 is CASSFVRGTYEQYF. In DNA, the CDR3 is TGTGCCAGCAGTTTTGTCCGCGGTACCTACGAGCAGTACTTC.

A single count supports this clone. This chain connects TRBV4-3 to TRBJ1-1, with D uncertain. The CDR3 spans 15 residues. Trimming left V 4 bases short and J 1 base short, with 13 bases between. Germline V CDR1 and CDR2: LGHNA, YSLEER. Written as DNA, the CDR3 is TGCGCCAGCAGCCTACATCCTCAGGCGAACACTGAAGCTTTCTTT. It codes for CASSLHPQANTEAFF.

This CDR3 reads CASSAGLAGGQETQYF. The CDR3 DNA sequence: TGTGCCAGCAGCGCAGGACTAGCGGGAGGCCAAGAGACCCAGTACTTC. The chain carries TRBV11-3 and TRBJ2-5; TRBD2 aligns across 14 bases. Germline CDR1 reads SGHNT; CDR2 reads YENEEA. The CDR3 is 16 amino acids. V dropped 5 bases and J dropped 1; count of bases not matched to a gene: 3.

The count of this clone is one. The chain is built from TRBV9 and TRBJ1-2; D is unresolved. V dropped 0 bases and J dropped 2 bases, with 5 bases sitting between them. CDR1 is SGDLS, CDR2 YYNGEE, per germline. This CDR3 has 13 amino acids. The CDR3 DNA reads TGTGCCAGCAGCGTAGTCCAGAACTATGGCTACACCTTC. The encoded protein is CASSVVQNYGYTF.

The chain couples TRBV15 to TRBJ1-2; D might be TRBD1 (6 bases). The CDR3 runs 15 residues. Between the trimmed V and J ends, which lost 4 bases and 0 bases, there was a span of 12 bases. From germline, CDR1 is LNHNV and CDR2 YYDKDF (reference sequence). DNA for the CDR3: TGTGCCACCAGCACCCGGACAGTTGCTAACTATGGCTACACCTTC. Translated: CATSTRTVANYGYTF.

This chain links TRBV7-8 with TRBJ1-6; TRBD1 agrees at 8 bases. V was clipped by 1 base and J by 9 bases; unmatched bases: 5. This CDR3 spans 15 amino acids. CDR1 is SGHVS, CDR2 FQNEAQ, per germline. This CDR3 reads CASSLDGQGASPLHF. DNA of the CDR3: TGTGCCAGCAGCTTAGACGGACAGGGTGCTTCACCCCTCCACTTT.

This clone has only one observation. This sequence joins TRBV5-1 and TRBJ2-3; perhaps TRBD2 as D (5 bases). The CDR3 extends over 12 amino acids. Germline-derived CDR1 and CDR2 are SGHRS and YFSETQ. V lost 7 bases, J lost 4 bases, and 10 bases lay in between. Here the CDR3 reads CASSRTSDTQYF. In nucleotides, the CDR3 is TGCGCCAGCTCCCGGACTTCAGATACGCAGTATTTT.

In DNA form, the CDR3 reads TGTGCCACCAGTGATGCGGGGGGCGAGGGCTACACCTTC. It encodes CATSDAGGEGYTF. The V gene is TRBV24-1, the J gene TRBJ1-2, with a weak D call TRBD1 (6 bases). In germline, CDR1 is KGHDR, CDR2 SFDVKD. The CDR3 is made up of 13 amino acids. Deletions cut 3 bases from V and 8 bases from J, with 12 bases between.

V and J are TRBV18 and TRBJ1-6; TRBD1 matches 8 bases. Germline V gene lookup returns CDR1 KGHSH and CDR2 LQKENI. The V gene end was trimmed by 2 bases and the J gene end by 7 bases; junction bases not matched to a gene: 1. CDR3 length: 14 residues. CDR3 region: CASSPWDRNSPLHF. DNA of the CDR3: TGTGCCAGCTCACCATGGGACAGGAATTCACCCCTCCACTTT. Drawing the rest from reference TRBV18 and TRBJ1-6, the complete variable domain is NAGVMQNPRHLVRRRGQEARLRCSPMKGHSHVYWYRQLPEEGLKFMVYLQKENIIDESGMPKERFSAEFPKEGPSILRIQQVVRGDSAAYFCASSPWDRNSPLHFGNGTRLTVT.

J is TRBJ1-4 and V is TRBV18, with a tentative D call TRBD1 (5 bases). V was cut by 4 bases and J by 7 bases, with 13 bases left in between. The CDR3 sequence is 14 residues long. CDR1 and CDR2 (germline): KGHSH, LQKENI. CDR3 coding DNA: TGTGCCAGCTCACTGGTCGGGGGAAGTGAAAAACTGTTTTTT. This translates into CASSLVGGSEKLFF.